This T cell receptor beta chain was sequenced during a study of CD8 T cells in ankylosing spondylitis. Findings and caveats of the study: According to the report, clones linked to the disease were significantly enriched in matched synovial fluid samples taken from ankylosing spondylitis patients. Ankylosing spondylitis blood appeared to carry a characteristic TCR beta motif of several highly homologous variants. Certain motif variants had earlier been reported in reactive arthritis synovial fluid and blood.

In making TCR beta libraries, quantitative 5'-RACE with molecular barcodes was used. Each CDR3 protein gets one entry after TCRdb re-called the 5' RACE reads with MiXCR. Here the sample spans tens of thousands of distinct CDR3 sequences, about 5.5% being singletons. This clonotype was detected many times. Its antigen is currently unknown. The sequence came from a male donor with ankylosing spondylitis or in good health (not recorded which). The sample consisted of blood, either unsorted or a sorted T cell fraction (not recorded which).

The CDR3 bases are TGCAGTGCTCTGGCGGGTGCTAGCTCCTACAATGAGCAGTTCTTC. This encodes CSALAGASSYNEQFF. The rearrangement uses TRBV20-1 and TRBJ2-1, with a possible D match to TRBD2 (5 bases). Trimming cost V 5 bases and J 0 bases, with 14 bases left between them. The CDR3 totals 15 residues. From germline, CDR1 is DFQATT and CDR2 SNEGSKA (reference sequence).